These T cell receptor beta chains were read from a single sample in a study of shared clonotypes between healthy human individuals. Clones were read by immunoSEQ multiplex PCR, and TCRdb kept only the in-frame ones, dropping some. The sample comprises approximately 740,000 clones, approximately 92% of which are singletons, and around 24% rests with the top ten. Sequences were obtained from naive CD8+ T cells sorted from blood. The receptors were sampled from a man younger than 40 in good health. CDR3s include the opening cysteine and the closing phenylalanine or tryptophan. D genes are given only for firm matches. Rows give clone size only sometimes, using once, few, many, or a class for an expanded clone.

j_gene: TRBJ1-1; abundance: .; v_gene: TRBV4-1; d_gene: .; CDR3nt: TGCGCCAGCAGCGGCAGATACACTGAAGCTTTCTTT; CDR3aa: CASSGRYTEAFF
j_gene: TRBJ1-4; abundance: .; v_gene: TRBV30; d_gene: TRBD1; CDR3nt: TGTGCCTGGACTTACCAACAGGGGCAATTTGAAAAACTGTTTTTT; CDR3aa: CAWTYQQGQFEKLFF
j_gene: TRBJ1-1; abundance: few; v_gene: TRBV15; d_gene: .; CDR3nt: TGTGCCACCAGCAGAGATCAGAACAGGAACACTGAAGCTTTCTTT; CDR3aa: CATSRDQNRNTEAFF
j_gene: TRBJ2-3; abundance: .; v_gene: TRBV5-4; d_gene: TRBD2; CDR3nt: TGTGCCAGCAGCGCTCCGGGACTAGCGGGGGCTAGCACAGATACGCAGTATTTT; CDR3aa: CASSAPGLAGASTDTQYF
j_gene: TRBJ2-7; abundance: .; v_gene: TRBV29-1; d_gene: .; CDR3nt: TGCAGCGTGGGGGGAAGCTCCTACGAGCAGTACTTC; CDR3aa: CSVGGSSYEQYF
j_gene: TRBJ2-2; abundance: .; v_gene: TRBV30; d_gene: TRBD2; CDR3nt: TGTGCCTGGAGTGCCCCCCTGGGGAGGGTAAAGGACGGGGAGCTGTTTTTT; CDR3aa: CAWSAPLGRVKDGELFF
j_gene: TRBJ1-1; abundance: .; v_gene: TRBV7-9; d_gene: .; CDR3nt: TGTGCCAGCAGCTTGGGGCAGGGTATGAACACTGAAGCTTTCTTT; CDR3aa: CASSLGQGMNTEAFF
j_gene: TRBJ2-7; abundance: .; v_gene: TRBV28; d_gene: TRBD2; CDR3nt: TGTGCCAGCAGTTTACGGACTAGCGGGCCCCGCTACGAGCAGTACTTC; CDR3aa: CASSLRTSGPRYEQYF
j_gene: TRBJ2-2; abundance: .; v_gene: TRBV7-6; d_gene: TRBD1; CDR3nt: TGTGCCAGCAGCTCCCTCCCCGGGACAGGGGGACCCAACACCGGGGAGCTGTTTTTT; CDR3aa: CASSSLPGTGGPNTGELFF
j_gene: TRBJ2-1; abundance: .; v_gene: TRBV7-9; d_gene: .; CDR3nt: TGTGCCAGCAGTCCCCCTAGGTACAATGAGCAGTTCTTC; CDR3aa: CASSPPRYNEQFF
j_gene: TRBJ2-7; abundance: .; v_gene: TRBV7-9; d_gene: TRBD2; CDR3nt: TGTGCCAGCAGCTTAATCCCGAGCGGGACCACCTACGAGCAGTACTTC; CDR3aa: CASSLIPSGTTYEQYF
j_gene: TRBJ2-5; abundance: .; v_gene: TRBV10-3; d_gene: .; CDR3nt: TGTGCCATCAGTGAGTCTAAAACAGCCCGAGAGACCCAGTACTTC; CDR3aa: CAISESKTARETQYF
j_gene: TRBJ2-3; abundance: .; v_gene: TRBV27; d_gene: TRBD1; CDR3nt: TGTGCCAGCAAAACCCGGGACAGGGCTGAAGATACGCAGTATTTT; CDR3aa: CASKTRDRAEDTQYF
j_gene: TRBJ2-1; abundance: once; v_gene: TRBV7-9; d_gene: TRBD2; CDR3nt: TGTGCCAGCAGTCTAGCGGTCAATGAGCAGTTCTTC; CDR3aa: CASSLAVNEQFF
j_gene: TRBJ1-4; abundance: .; v_gene: TRBV7-8; d_gene: .; CDR3nt: TGTGCCAGCAGCTTATGGGTAGCAGGGTTAGAAAAACTGTTTTTT; CDR3aa: CASSLWVAGLEKLFF
j_gene: TRBJ2-5; abundance: .; v_gene: TRBV7-2; d_gene: .; CDR3nt: TGTGCCAGCAGCTCGCCCCCAGTCGGGGAGACCCAGTACTTC; CDR3aa: CASSSPPVGETQYF
j_gene: TRBJ2-5; abundance: .; v_gene: TRBV6-6; d_gene: .; CDR3nt: TGTGCCAGCAGTTTATATGTCCGGGAGACCCAGTACTTC; CDR3aa: CASSLYVRETQYF